This paragraph covers one T cell receptor beta chain sequence. Its matching antigen is unknown. Some clones are missing from TCRdb's copy, which holds only in-frame ones; the method was immunoSEQ multiplex PCR. In the table there are about 100,000 clones, roughly 89% of which are singletons. This record belongs to a study of T cell responses to AZD1222 COVID-19 vaccine. CDR3 size: 16 residues. Trimming removed 5 bases from V and 0 bases from J, with 11 bases in between. Germline V CDR1 and CDR2: MDHEN, SYDVKM. Study-wide points: Reports say nearly half of spike-specific TCRs go after unmutated variant regions.

This specimen consisted of peripheral blood, obtained on day 0 of AZD1222 vaccination. The TCR originated in an adult in good health. The gene calls are TRBV28 and TRBJ1-6, with D unresolved. CDR3 in DNA: TGTGCCAGCAGTAACCTTCACAGCTCCTATAATTCACCCCTCCACTTT. Translated: CASSNLHSSYNSPLHF.